This T cell receptor (beta chain) was sequenced for a study of Ad26.COV2.S vaccination and SARS-CoV-2 variants (dated by TCRdb to about 2021). Notes on the research overall: Vaccine-arm donors came from COV1001, a multicentre, randomized, double-blind, placebo-controlled phase I-IIa trial of Ad26.COV2.S in healthy adults. Participants in the trial were split at random into five groups of five each, receiving low-dose or high-dose Ad26.COV2.S once or twice, or else placebo on both occasions. TCRbeta repertoire sequencing was used to assess the specificity and breadth of SARS-CoV-2-reactive T cell receptors after Ad26.COV2.S vaccination. Ad26.COV2.S was given intramuscularly at 5x10^10 or 1x10^11 viral particles, as a single shot or as two shots 56 days apart. The TCR-sequenced set comprised approximately 32 samples: around 20 Ad26.COV2.S vaccine recipients, 5 placebo recipients and 8 SARS-CoV-2 convalescent individuals. Investigators did not know the trial group allocation while performing experiments and assessing outcomes.

As regards this clone: The antigen it recognizes is unknown. No quality values exist for individual bases; no much larger clone is one base distant.

The immunoSEQ Assay was used to sequence TCRbeta CDR3 regions. After extraction, genomic DNA underwent amplification by bias-controlled multiplex PCR, followed by high-throughput sequencing. Per the original workflow: To quantify the absolute abundance of every unique TCRbeta CDR3 region, sequences were collapsed and filtered. T cell fraction was estimated by normalizing TCRbeta template counts to usable DNA, which was measured by amplifying reference genes present in all nucleated cells. Repertoire TCRs were annotated as SARS-CoV-2-specific when V gene, CDR3 amino acid sequence and J gene were exactly matched to a known reactive TCR set. The reference SARS-CoV-2 TCR set was derived from MIRA and filtered for enrichment in COVID-19-positive ImmuneCODE repertoires, a step that removed public or cross-reactive TCRs. Using the MIRA antigens, annotated TCRs were further analysed by specific ORF or by position within an ORF. Depth was the summed frequency of annotated unique rearrangements, while breadth was defined as annotated unique rearrangements over total unique productive rearrangements. TCR breadth was compared between groups using two-sided Wilcoxon rank-sum tests. Here the immuneACCESS table is served through TCRdb, limited to in-frame sequences with V and J called. Missing clones are a known gap in these copies; in checked studies unresolved V genes cover under half, and the rest lacks a known reason. That table is the source of V, J and clone size, and D and trimming were worked out from the DNA. For this sample there are about 320,000 clones; around 84% appear just once. The biggest ten clones account for more than 1.5% of the sample.

Its CDR3 holds 18 amino acids, cysteine through phenylalanine. The kept DNA is CDR3 alone, 54 bases in frame from the first base. The germline V gene sets CDR1 to SGHDT and CDR2 to YYEEEE. V lost 5 bases and J lost 2 bases; the stretch between them is 22 bases long. The treatment or condition tag for this specimen amounts to: around 19 received Ad26.COV2.S at low or high dose, single or two shots; 5 received placebo; per-sample allocation not given. Repertoires of vaccine and placebo recipients were sequenced from samples taken on day 63 after the first injection. Cohort 1b enrolled 25 adults aged 18-55 years at a single site in Boston, USA, between 29 July and 7 August 2020. As a vaccine, Ad26.COV2.S was a replication-incompetent adenovirus type 26 vector that expressed a prefusion-stabilized SARS-CoV-2 spike protein derived from the original Wuhan strain. Results and caveats for the whole study, not just this receptor: The study lacked the statistical power to compare responses across vaccine doses or regimens. Comparable non-spike TCR breadth was observed between vaccine and placebo recipients, consistent with only spike being contained in the vaccine. The authors noted that the TCR breadth and depth analyses may have underestimated total T cell responses. Ad26.COV2.S recipients had higher spike-specific TCR breadth than placebo recipients (P = 0.0014). After vaccination, substantial breadth of spike-specific CD8+ and CD4+ T cell responses was reported.

The chain joins TRBV5-6 to TRBJ2-2, with no confident D gene call. This material consisted of peripheral blood, taken in a trial of Ad26.COV2.S vaccine versus placebo. This receptor was obtained from a person between 18 and 65 years old who received the Ad26.COV2.S COVID-19 vaccine or a placebo. The nucleotides read TGTGCCAGCAGGACCTGGGCCCGAAGAACAAGAAACACCGGGGAGCTGTTTTTT. This codes for CASRTWARRTRNTGELFF.